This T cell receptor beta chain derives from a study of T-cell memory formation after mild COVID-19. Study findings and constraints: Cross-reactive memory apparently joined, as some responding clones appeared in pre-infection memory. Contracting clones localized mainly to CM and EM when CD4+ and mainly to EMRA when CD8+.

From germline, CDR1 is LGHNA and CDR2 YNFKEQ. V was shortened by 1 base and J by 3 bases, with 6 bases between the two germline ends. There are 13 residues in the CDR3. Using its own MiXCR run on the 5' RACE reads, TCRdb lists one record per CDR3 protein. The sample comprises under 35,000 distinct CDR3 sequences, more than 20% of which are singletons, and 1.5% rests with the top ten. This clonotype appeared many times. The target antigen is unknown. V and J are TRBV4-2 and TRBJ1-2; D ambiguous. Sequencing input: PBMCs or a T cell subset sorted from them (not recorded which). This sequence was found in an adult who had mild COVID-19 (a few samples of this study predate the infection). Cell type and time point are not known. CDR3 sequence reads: CASSQGLDYGYTF. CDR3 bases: TGTGCCAGCAGCCAAGGCCTGGACTATGGCTACACCTTC.